Below, one TCR beta chain is given with its context. This sample is part of a study of blood T cell repertoires in COVID-19. About the research overall: Sources were T cells, B-cell-depleted T cells, or PBMCs; the material itself was cDNA or gDNA.

In the original analysis: By means of reference gene primer amplification, nucleated cell counts were estimated. Data came from immunoSEQ multiplex PCR; TCRdb stores just in-frame clones and leaves some out. From that table come the V and J calls and clone size; the DNA was used to work out D and trimming. The sample records about 360,000 clones, about four fifths being singletons. Germline V gene data show CDR1 as LNHDA and CDR2 as SQIVND (reference sequence). CDR3 length: 15 residues. Trimming took 5 bases from V and 0 from J; bases not matched to a gene: 3. The sequence was collected from a man aged 25 to 45 with active or convalescent COVID-19. The V call is TRBV19, the J call TRBJ1-3; 8 bases are shared with TRBD1. Sequences were obtained from peripheral blood. CDR3 in DNA: TGTGCCAGTAGTCGGACAGGGAACTCTGGAAACACCATATATTTT. The encoded protein is CASSRTGNSGNTIYF.